Sequencing of this T cell receptor (beta chain) was carried out in a study of cytotoxic CD8 clonotypes in ibrutinib-treated CLL. Study-level information: An average of about 250,000 productive templates and 80,000 to 100,000 productive rearrangements was obtained per sample. Study-wide results and limits: Contraction or stability on treatment characterized the public clonotypes, which were uncommon.

Generated by immunoSEQ multiplex PCR, the TCRdb table keeps only in-frame clones and is missing some. This table holds 130,000 or so clones, 80% to 90% found once. Notes on this clone: What it binds is not known.

This CDR3 has 13 residues. The V end was cut by 5 bases, the J end by 2 bases, with 9 bases between. CDR1 is SGHTA, CDR2 FQGTGA, per germline. The rearrangement uses TRBV7-3 and TRBJ1-1; D call uncertain. This receptor was taken from a human donor with chronic lymphocytic leukemia. The sequencing used PBMCs, collected after 24 months of ibrutinib treatment. The CDR3 spells CASSHTVNTEAFF. The CDR3 nucleotides are TGTGCCAGCAGCCACACTGTAAACACTGAAGCTTTCTTT.